One sample yielded the 18 T cell receptor beta chains listed below, sequenced in a study of CD8+ T cells in alopecia areata. Extracted RNA was reverse transcribed into cDNA, the sequencing template. Measured with immunoSEQ multiplex PCR; TCRdb has only the in-frame clones, and not every one. Among 200,000 to 250,000 clones, around two fifths were seen once, and the ten largest hold more than 0.4%. Treatment here: oral pan-JAK inhibitor, 5-10 mg twice daily. Sample: CD4+ T cells sorted from blood, taken between weeks 30 and 35, from a patient treated with tofacitinib. These receptors all stem from a human donor with alopecia areata.

V is TRBV30 and J is TRBJ1-6, with D unclear. The germline gives CDR1 GTSNPN, CDR2 SVGIG (reference sequence). The germline V and J ends were trimmed by 0 bases and 6 bases, with 6 bases remaining between them. The CDR3 extends over 13 amino acids. In nucleotides, the CDR3 is TGTGCCTGGAGTGTATCGGTTAATTCACCCCTCCACTTT. This encodes CAWSVSVNSPLHF.

The chain couples TRBV2 to TRBJ1-2; D is unclear. Germline V lookup: CDR1 SNHLY, CDR2 FYNNEI. V gave up 6 bases and J gave up 2 bases, with 10 bases separating them. This CDR3 has 13 residues. The CDR3 coding sequence is TGTGCCAGCAGACTCACACGCAACTATGGCTACACCTTC. As protein: CASRLTRNYGYTF.

The chain combines TRBV7-2 with TRBJ1-2; 9 bases line up with TRBD1. From germline, CDR1 is SGHTA and CDR2 FQGNSA. The CDR3 length is 16 residues. V lost 5 bases, J lost 2 bases, and 9 bases stayed unmatched. The CDR3 DNA is TGTGCCAGCAGCCCGTTGGACAGGGGTATGAACTATGGCTACACCTTC. Protein sequence: CASSPLDRGMNYGYTF. Complete variable domain (other parts from reference TRBV7-2 and TRBJ1-2): GAGVSQSPSNKVTEKGKDVELRCDPISGHTALYWYRQSLGQGLEFLIYFQGNSAPDKSGLPSDRFSAERTGGSVSTLTIQRTQQEDSAVYLCASSPLDRGMNYGYTFGSGTRLTVV.

The V and J genes are TRBV27 and TRBJ1-5; D is unclear. Per germline, CDR1 MNHEY and CDR2 SMNVEV (reference sequence). The length of the CDR3 is 18 residues. Between the trimmed V and J ends, which lost 6 bases and 1 base, there was a span of 22 bases. The CDR3 region has the DNA TGTGCCAGCAGCCCCGGCATAAACTCCCTAGGAAGCAATCAGCCCCAGCATTTT. As protein: CASSPGINSLGSNQPQHF.

This clone turned up a few times. CDR3: CASGLGGRFLSYEQYF. CDR3 bases: TGTGCTAGTGGTTTGGGGGGTAGATTCCTCTCCTACGAGCAGTACTTC. The rearrangement uses TRBV12-5 and TRBJ2-7, with unresolved D. Trimming cost V 1 base and J 0 bases, with 13 bases left between them. The CDR3 length is 16 residues. Germline V gene data show CDR1 as LGHNT and CDR2 as FRNRAP.

The chain joins TRBV6-4 to TRBJ2-1, with TRBD2 matching over 11 bases. Germline V gene sequence: CDR1 MRHNA, CDR2 SNTAGT. The CDR3 extends over 15 amino acids. The V segment lost 4 bases and the J segment 8 bases; nucleotides outside the gene matches: 7. The CDR3 DNA is TGTGCCAGCAGTGGTAGCGGGAGGGCCAACGATGAGCAGTTCTTC. Its translation: CASSGSGRANDEQFF.

The CDR3 sequence: CAWGAGWTQYF. The CDR3 region has the DNA TGTGCCTGGGGGGCAGGTTGGACCCAGTACTTC. The chain joins TRBV30 to TRBJ2-5; tentative D call: TRBD1 (5 bases). Germline CDR1 and CDR2: GTSNPN and SVGIG (reference sequence). The V end was cut by 5 bases, the J end by 7 bases, with 11 bases between. The CDR3 totals 11 residues. Looking up the rest from reference TRBV30 and TRBJ2-5 gives the full variable domain: SQTIHQWPATLVQPVGSPLSLECTVEGTSNPNLYWYRQAAGRGLQLLFYSVGIGQISSEVPQNLSASRPQDRQFILSSKKLLLSDSGFYLCAWGAGWTQYFGPGTRLLVL.

In DNA form, the CDR3 reads TGTGCCGCGACGGGGGGCAGGACAGATACGCAGTATTTT. Its translation: CAATGGRTDTQYF. The chain has TRBV6-5 and TRBJ2-3, with D maybe TRBD2 (7 bases). This CDR3 comprises 13 residues. The germline V gene encodes CDR1 MNHEY and CDR2 SVGAGI. V was clipped by 11 bases and J by 3 bases, with 15 bases between them.

This rearrangement joins TRBV5-1 to TRBJ1-1; TRBD1 matches at 7 bases. CDR1 and CDR2 (germline): SGHRS, YFSETQ. This CDR3 is 13 amino acids long. The V gene end was trimmed by 4 bases and the J gene end by 4 bases; junction bases not matched to a gene: 4. The DNA for the CDR3 is TGCGCCAGCAGCCGCGCAGGGGGCACTGAAGCTTTCTTT. Amino acid sequence: CASSRAGGTEAFF.

The rearrangement links TRBV9 to TRBJ2-7; D ambiguous. The V gene lost 3 bases and the J gene lost 7 bases, with 17 bases spanning the gap. This CDR3 region has 14 residues. The V gene's germline CDR1 is SGDLS and CDR2 YYNGEE. The CDR3 sequence: CASSAQGYAGEQYF. The CDR3 bases are TGTGCCAGCAGCGCCCAAGGGTACGCAGGAGAGCAGTACTTC.

Turning to this clone: This may be a read error: a much more frequent sequence differs by one nucleotide. This sample also contains other DNA sequences that code for the same CDR3. The rearrangement joins TRBV7-9 to TRBJ2-5, with a tentative D call TRBD1 (6 bases). The CDR3 extends over 13 amino acids. The V end was cut by 5 bases, the J end by 5 bases, with 12 bases between. CDR1 and CDR2 (germline): SEHNR, FQNEAQ (reference sequence). The CDR3 reads CASSPQGRETQYF. CDR3 coding DNA: TGTGCCAGCAGCCCCCAGGGGCGGGAGACCCAGTACTTC.

This clone was seen a handful of times. V and J are TRBV5-1 and TRBJ2-1, with TRBD2 matching 14 bases. The junction had 11 bases not matched to a gene; V was cut back by 8 bases and J by 4 bases. This CDR3 comprises 17 residues. Germline loops: CDR1 SGHRS, CDR2 YFSETQ. As DNA, the CDR3 is TGCGCCAGTGCTCTCGGGACTAGCGGGAGTGGGTACAATGAGCAGTTCTTC. This gives the protein CASALGTSGSGYNEQFF.

The rearrangement joins TRBV7-3 to TRBJ1-1; possibly TRBD1 for D (5 bases). The V gene's germline CDR1 is SGHTA and CDR2 FQGTGA. V was trimmed by 3 bases and J by 1 base, leaving 12 bases between them. This CDR3 has 15 residues. CDR3 sequence reads: CASSLAGKGNTEAFF. In DNA, the CDR3 is TGTGCCAGCAGCTTGGCAGGGAAAGGGAACACTGAAGCTTTCTTT. The variable domain in full, with the rest retrieved from reference TRBV7-3 and TRBJ1-1, is GAGVSQTPSNKVTEKGKYVELRCDPISGHTALYWYRQSLGQGPEFLIYFQGTGAADDSGLPNDRFFAVRPEGSVSTLKIQRTERGDSAVYLCASSLAGKGNTEAFFGQGTRLTVV.

V gene TRBV25-1 combines with J gene TRBJ2-5, with 7 bases fitting TRBD2. Germline CDR1 reads MGHDK; CDR2 reads SYGVNS. The CDR3 totals 15 residues. Losses at the gene ends were 6 bases for V and 9 bases for J; bases not matched to a gene: 16. In DNA form, the CDR3 reads TGTGCCAGCAGCCCTCAACGGGGGGTTGAGGTCGCCCAGTACTTC. This codes for CASSPQRGVEVAQYF.

This clone was counted only a few times. In DNA, the CDR3 is TGCAGTGCAGCTAGCAGTGAGCAGTTCTTC. Encoded protein: CSAASSEQFF. This rearrangement joins TRBV20-1 to TRBJ2-1, with D maybe TRBD2 (5 bases). V was pared by 6 bases and J by 9 bases, with 9 bases between. The CDR3 extends over 10 amino acids. CDR1 DFQATT and CDR2 SNEGSKA come from the germline V gene (reference sequence).

This clone showed up just once. The genes are TRBV6-1 and TRBJ1-5; D call uncertain. The CDR3 covers 13 residues. Germline V gene lookup returns CDR1 MNHNS and CDR2 SASEGT. The V end lost 7 bases, the J end lost 3 bases, and 10 bases lay between the germline ends. CDR3 protein: CASNFGINQPQHF. The CDR3, as DNA: TGTGCCAGCAATTTTGGGATCAATCAGCCCCAGCATTTT.

This clone turned up a few times. The V gene is TRBV5-1, the J gene TRBJ2-7; D ambiguous. Germline V CDR1 and CDR2: SGHRS, YFSETQ. Trimming took off 4 bases at V and 5 bases at J, with 10 bases between the two ends. The CDR3 is made up of 12 amino acids. This chain's CDR3 is CASSQTTNEQYF. CDR3 DNA: TGCGCCAGCAGCCAAACGACAAACGAGCAGTACTTC.

This clone showed up many times. The chain employs TRBV7-6 and TRBJ2-7; D remains unclear. V was shortened by 1 base and J by 2 bases, with 9 bases between the two germline ends. The CDR3 runs 14 residues. Germline CDR1 and CDR2: SGHVS and FNYEAQ. The CDR3 loop reads CASSLDPGPYEQYF. CDR3 nucleotides: TGTGCCAGCAGCTTAGATCCAGGACCCTACGAGCAGTACTTC.